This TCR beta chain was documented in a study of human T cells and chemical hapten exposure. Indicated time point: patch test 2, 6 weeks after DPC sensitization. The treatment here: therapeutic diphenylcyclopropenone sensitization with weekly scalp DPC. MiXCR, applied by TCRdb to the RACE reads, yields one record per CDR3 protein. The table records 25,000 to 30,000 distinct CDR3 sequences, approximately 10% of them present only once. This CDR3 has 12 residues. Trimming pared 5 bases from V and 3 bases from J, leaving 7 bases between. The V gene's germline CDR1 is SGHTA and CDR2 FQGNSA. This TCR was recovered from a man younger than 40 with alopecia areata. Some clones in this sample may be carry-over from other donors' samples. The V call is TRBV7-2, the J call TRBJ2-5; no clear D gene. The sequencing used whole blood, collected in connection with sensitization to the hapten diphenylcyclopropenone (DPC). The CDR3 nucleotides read TGTGCCAGCAGCCCTCCGAAAGAGACCCAGTACTTC. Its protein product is CASSPPKETQYF.